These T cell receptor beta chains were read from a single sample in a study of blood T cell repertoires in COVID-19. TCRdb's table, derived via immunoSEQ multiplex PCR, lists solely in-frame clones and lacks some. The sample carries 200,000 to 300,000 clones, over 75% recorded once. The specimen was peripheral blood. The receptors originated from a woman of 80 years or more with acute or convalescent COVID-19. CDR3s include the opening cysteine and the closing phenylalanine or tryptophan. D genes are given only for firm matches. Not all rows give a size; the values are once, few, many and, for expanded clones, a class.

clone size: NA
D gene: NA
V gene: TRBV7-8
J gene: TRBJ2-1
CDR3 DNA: TGTGCCAGCAGCGGGGGGTCCTACAATGAGCAGTTCTTC
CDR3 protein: CASSGGSYNEQFF

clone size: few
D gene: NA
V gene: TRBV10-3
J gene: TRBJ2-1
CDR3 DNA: TGTGCCATCAGTGAGACCTTAGCCCTATCCTACAATGAGCAGTTCTTC
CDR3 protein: CAISETLALSYNEQFF

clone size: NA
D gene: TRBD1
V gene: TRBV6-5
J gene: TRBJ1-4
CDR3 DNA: TGTGCCAGCAGTCGCTCAGGGGGCGAAAAACTGTTTTTT
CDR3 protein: CASSRSGGEKLFF

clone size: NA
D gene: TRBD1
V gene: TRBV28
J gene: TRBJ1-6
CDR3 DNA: TGTGCCAGCAGTTCAGGGGGCGATAATTCACCCCTCCACTTT
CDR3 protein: CASSSGGDNSPLHF

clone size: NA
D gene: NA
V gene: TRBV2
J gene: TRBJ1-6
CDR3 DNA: TGTGCCAGCAGGGGATCTGCAGGGGATAATTCACCCCTCCACTTT
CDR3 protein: CASRGSAGDNSPLHF

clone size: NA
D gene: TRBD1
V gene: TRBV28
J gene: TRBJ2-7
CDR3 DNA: TGTGCCAGCAGGCGGGACAGGGGTTACGAGCAGTACTTC
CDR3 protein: CASRRDRGYEQYF

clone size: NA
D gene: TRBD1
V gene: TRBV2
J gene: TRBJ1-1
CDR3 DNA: TGTGCCAGCAGTGAAGGACAGGGGGCCACTGAAGCTTTCTTT
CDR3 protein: CASSEGQGATEAFF

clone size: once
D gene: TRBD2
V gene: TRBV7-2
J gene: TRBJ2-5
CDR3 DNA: TGTGCCAGCAGCCCAGCTAGCGGGGGGGCGGGTGAGACCCAGTACTTC
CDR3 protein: CASSPASGGAGETQYF

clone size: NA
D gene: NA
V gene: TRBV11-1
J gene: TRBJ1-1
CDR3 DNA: TGTGCCAGCAGCTTATCCCTCGGGACTGAAGCTTTCTTT
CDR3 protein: CASSLSLGTEAFF

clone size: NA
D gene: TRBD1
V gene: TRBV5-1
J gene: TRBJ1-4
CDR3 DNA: TGCGCCAGCAGCTCCGACCGACAGGGTCGGGGTTGGGAAAAACTGTTTTTT
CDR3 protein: CASSSDRQGRGWEKLFF

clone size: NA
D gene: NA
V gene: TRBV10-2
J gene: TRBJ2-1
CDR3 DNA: TGCGCCAGCAGTGGCTCTAGCCCCACGGGAGAGGCCTACAATGAGCAGTTCTTC
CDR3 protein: CASSGSSPTGEAYNEQFF

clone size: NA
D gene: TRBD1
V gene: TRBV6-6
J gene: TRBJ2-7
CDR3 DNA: TGTGCCAGCAGCGTTACAGGGGCCAACGAGCAGTACTTC
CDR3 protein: CASSVTGANEQYF

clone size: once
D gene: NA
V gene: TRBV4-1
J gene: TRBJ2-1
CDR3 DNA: TGCGCCAGCAGCCAAGTTGGTAGCGTACACAATGAGCAGTTCTTC
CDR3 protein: CASSQVGSVHNEQFF

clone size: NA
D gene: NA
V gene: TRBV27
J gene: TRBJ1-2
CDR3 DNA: TGTGCCAGCAGTTTGCGGCAGAGCTATGGCTACACCTTC
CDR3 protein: CASSLRQSYGYTF

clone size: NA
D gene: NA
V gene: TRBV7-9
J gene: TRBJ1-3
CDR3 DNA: TGTGCCAGCAGCTCGCCCTCAGGGGCCGCTGGAAACACCATATATTTT
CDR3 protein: CASSSPSGAAGNTIYF

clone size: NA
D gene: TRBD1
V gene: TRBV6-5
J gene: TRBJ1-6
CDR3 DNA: TGTGCCAGCAGCCAGGGACAGCCGAATTCACCCCTCCACTTT
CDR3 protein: CASSQGQPNSPLHF

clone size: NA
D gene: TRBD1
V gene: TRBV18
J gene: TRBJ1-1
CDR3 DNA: TGTGCCAGCTCACCACCGGGACAGGGGCTAGCCTTGGGGGAAGCTTTCTTT
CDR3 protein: CASSPPGQGLALGEAFF

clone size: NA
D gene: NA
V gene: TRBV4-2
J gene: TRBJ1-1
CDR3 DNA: TGTGCCAGCAGCCAAGATGTGGGGAGATTGAACACTGAAGCTTTCTTT
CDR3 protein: CASSQDVGRLNTEAFF

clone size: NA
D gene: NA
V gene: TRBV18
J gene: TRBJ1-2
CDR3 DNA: TGTGCCAGCTCAGACAGCAACTATGGCTACACCTTC
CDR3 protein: CASSDSNYGYTF

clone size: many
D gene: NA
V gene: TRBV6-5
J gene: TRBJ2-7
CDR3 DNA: TGTGCCAGCAGTTACGGGGACAAAACCTACGAGCAGTACTTC
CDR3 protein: CASSYGDKTYEQYF

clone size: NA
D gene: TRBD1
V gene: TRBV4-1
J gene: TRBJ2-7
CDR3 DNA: TGCGCCAGCAGCCAAGGGACAGGGCGAGGTAACGAGCAGTACTTC
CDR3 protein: CASSQGTGRGNEQYF

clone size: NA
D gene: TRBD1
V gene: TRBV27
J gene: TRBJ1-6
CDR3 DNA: TGTGCCAGCAGTTTCGGACAGGGGCCCAGTTCACCCCTCCACTTT
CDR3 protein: CASSFGQGPSSPLHF

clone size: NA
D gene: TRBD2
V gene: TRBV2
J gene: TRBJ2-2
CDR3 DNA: TGTGCCAGCAGTCTAGCGGGGGCCCGGGGGGAGCTGTTTTTT
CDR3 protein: CASSLAGARGELFF

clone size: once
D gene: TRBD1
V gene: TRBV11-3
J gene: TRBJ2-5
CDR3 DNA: TGTGCCAGCAGCCGGGCAGGACAGGGGGCCGGAGAGACCCAGTACTTC
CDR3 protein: CASSRAGQGAGETQYF

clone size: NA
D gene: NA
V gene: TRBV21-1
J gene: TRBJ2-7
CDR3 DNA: TGTGCCAGCAGCAAACTCGAGGGCGGGAGTACTCGTGGCCCCAGTTTCCACGAGCAGTACTTC
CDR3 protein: CASSKLEGGSTRGPSFHEQYF

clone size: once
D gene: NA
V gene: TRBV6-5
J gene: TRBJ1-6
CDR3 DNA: TGTGCCAGCAGCCGCCAGTATACCTATAATTCACCCCTCCACTTT
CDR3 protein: CASSRQYTYNSPLHF

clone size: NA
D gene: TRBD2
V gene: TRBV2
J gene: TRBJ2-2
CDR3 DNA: TGTGCCAGCAAGACTAGCGGGGTGAGCGGGGAGCTGTTTTTT
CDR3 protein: CASKTSGVSGELFF

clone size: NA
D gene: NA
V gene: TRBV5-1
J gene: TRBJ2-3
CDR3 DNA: TGCGCCAGCAGCTTGGGGGGGCAGGGCACAGATACGCAGTATTTT
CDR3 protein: CASSLGGQGTDTQYF

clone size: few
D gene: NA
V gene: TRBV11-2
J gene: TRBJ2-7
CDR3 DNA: TGTGCCAGCAGCTTACCTGGCTGGGCAGAAACATCCGCCTACGAGCAGTACTTC
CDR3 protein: CASSLPGWAETSAYEQYF

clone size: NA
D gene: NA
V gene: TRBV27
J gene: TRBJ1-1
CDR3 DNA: TGTGCCAGCAGTCAACAGACCCAGAACACTGAAGCTTTCTTT
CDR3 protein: CASSQQTQNTEAFF

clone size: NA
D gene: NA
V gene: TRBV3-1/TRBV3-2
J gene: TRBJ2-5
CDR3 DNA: TGTGCCAGCAGCCAAGATAGAGGGATGGAGGAGACCCAGTACTTC
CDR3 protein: CASSQDRGMEETQYF

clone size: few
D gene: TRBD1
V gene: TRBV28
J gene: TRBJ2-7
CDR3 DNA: TGTGCCAGCAGTCTTCAGGGGGCAGTCAATTCCTACGAGCAGTACTTC
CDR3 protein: CASSLQGAVNSYEQYF

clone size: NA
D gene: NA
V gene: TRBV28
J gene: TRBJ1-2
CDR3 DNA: TGTGCCAGCAGTTCCTTATATGGCTACACCTTC
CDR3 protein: CASSSLYGYTF

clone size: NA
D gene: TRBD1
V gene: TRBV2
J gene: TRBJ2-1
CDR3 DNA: TGTGCCAGCACCGGAGGCAGGGGGCCGTACAATGAGCAGTTCTTC
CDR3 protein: CASTGGRGPYNEQFF

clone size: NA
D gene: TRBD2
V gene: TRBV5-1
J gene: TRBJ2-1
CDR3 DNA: TGCGCCAGCAGCTCCGGGACTAGCGAGGCTGAGCAGTTCTTC
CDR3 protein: CASSSGTSEAEQFF

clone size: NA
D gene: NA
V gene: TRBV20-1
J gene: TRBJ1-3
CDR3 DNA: TGCAGTGCTAGTCTGGCGGGGAACTCTGGAAACACCATATATTTT
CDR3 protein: CSASLAGNSGNTIYF

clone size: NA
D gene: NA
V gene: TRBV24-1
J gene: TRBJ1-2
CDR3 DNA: TGTGCCACCAGTGAAGCATCCTATGGCTACACCTTC
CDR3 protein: CATSEASYGYTF

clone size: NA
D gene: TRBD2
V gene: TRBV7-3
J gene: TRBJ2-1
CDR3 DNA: TGTGCCAGCAGCCCGATGGGTTTGAGGACTAGCGGGAGTAATGAGCAGTTCTTC
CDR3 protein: CASSPMGLRTSGSNEQFF

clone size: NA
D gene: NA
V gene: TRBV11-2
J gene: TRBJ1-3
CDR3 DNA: TGTGCCAGCAGCCTTCGGACTAGCGGAAACACCATATATTTT
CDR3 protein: CASSLRTSGNTIYF

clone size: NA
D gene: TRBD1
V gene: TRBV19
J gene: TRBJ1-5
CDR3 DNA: TGTGCCAGTAGTCCCACAGGGGATAGCAATCAGCCCCAGCATTTT
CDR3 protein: CASSPTGDSNQPQHF

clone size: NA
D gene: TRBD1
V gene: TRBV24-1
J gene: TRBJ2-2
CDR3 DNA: TGTGCCACCAATCAGGGGGCGAACACCGGGGAGCTGTTTTTT
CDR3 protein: CATNQGANTGELFF

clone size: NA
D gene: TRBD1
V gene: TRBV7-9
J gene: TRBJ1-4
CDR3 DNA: TGTGCCAGCAGCCCCGGACAGGGGGGTAGGGAAAAACTGTTTTTT
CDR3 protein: CASSPGQGGREKLFF

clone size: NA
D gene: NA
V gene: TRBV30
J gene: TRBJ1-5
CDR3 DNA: TGTGCCTGGAGTCTTCGGGATGTCGATCAGCCCCAGCATTTT
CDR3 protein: CAWSLRDVDQPQHF

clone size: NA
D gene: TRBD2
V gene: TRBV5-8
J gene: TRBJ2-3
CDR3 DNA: TGTGCCAGCCCGGGACTAAACACAGATACGCAGTATTTT
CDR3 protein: CASPGLNTDTQYF

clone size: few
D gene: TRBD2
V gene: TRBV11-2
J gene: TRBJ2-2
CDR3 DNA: TGTGCCAGCAGCTTACTCGGGGGGGCAGCCGGGGAGCTGTTTTTT
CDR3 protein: CASSLLGGAAGELFF

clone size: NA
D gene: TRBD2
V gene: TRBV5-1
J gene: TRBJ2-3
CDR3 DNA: TGCGCCAGCAGCGGTAGCGGGAGACCCGATACGCAGTATTTT
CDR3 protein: CASSGSGRPDTQYF

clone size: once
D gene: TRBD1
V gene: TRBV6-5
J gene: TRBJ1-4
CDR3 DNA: TGTGCCAGCAGTTCGGAGACAGGGCTTGAAAAACTGTTTTTT
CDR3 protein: CASSSETGLEKLFF

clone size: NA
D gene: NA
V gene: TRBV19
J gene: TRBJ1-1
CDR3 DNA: TGTGCCTCCAGGGGAAGCGGGAACACTGAAGCTTTCTTT
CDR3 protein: CASRGSGNTEAFF

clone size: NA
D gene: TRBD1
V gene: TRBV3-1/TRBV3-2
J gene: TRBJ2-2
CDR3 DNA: TGTGCCAGCTCAGACAGGGGGGCCGGGGAGCTGTTTTTT
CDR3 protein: CASSDRGAGELFF

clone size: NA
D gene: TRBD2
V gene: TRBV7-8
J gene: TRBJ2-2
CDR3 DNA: TGTGCCAGCAGCTTAGTTGGCGGGGGGGCGAACACCGGGGAGCTGTTTTTT
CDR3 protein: CASSLVGGGANTGELFF

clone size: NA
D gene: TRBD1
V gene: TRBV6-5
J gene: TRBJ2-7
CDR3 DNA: TGTGCCAGCAGAAACGACAGGGTCAACGAGCAGTACTTC
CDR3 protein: CASRNDRVNEQYF

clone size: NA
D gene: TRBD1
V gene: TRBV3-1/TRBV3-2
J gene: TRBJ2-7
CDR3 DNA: TGTGCCAGCAGCCAGGGGACAGGGGGGTACGAGCAGTACTTC
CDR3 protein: CASSQGTGGYEQYF

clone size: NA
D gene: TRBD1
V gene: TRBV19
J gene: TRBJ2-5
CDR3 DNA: TGTGCCAGTAGTATAGGCGGACAGGTGAGGGAGACCCAGTACTTC
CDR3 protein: CASSIGGQVRETQYF